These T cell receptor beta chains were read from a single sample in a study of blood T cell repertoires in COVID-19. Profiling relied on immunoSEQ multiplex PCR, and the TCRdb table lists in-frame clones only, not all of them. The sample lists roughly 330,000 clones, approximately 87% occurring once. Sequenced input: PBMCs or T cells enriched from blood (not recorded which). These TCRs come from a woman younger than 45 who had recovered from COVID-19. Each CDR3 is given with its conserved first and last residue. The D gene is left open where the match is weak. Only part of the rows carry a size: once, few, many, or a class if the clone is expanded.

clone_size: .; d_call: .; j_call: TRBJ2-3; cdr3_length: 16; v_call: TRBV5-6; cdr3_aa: CASSFRRSASTDTQYF; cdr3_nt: TGTGCCAGCAGCTTCCGACGGAGTGCTAGCACAGATACGCAGTATTTT
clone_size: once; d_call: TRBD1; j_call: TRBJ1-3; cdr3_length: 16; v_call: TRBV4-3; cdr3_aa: CASSQDWDRFGNTIYF; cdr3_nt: TGCGCCAGCAGCCAAGATTGGGACAGATTTGGAAACACCATATATTTT
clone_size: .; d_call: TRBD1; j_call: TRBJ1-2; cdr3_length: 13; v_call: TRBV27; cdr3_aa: CASSWGQGDGYTF; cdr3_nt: TGTGCCAGCAGTTGGGGACAGGGAGATGGCTACACCTTC
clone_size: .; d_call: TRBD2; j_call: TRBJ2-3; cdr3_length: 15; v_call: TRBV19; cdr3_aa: CASSILAGGTDTQYF; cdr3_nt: TGTGCCAGTAGTATACTGGCGGGGGGCACAGATACGCAGTATTTT
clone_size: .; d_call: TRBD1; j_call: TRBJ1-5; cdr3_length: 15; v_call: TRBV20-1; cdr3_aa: CSASGGQGYPQPQHF; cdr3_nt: TGCAGTGCTAGTGGGGGACAGGGCTATCCTCAGCCCCAGCATTTT
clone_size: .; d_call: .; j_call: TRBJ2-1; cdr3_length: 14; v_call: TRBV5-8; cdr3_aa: CASSLRARYNEQFF; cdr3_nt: TGTGCCAGCAGCTTAAGAGCGAGATACAATGAGCAGTTCTTC
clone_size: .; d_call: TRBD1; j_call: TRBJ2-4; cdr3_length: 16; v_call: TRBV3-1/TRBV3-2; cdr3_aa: CASSQAQGQGKNIQYF; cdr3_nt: TGTGCCAGCAGCCAGGCCCAGGGACAGGGGAAAAACATTCAGTACTTC
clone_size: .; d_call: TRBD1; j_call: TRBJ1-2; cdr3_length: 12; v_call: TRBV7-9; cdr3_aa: CASSSTGRLDTF; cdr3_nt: TGTGCCAGCAGCTCGACAGGGCGGCTTGACACCTTC
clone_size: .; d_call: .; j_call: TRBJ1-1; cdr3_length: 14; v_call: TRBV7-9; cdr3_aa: CASSLEAPFREAFF; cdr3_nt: TGTGCCAGCAGCTTAGAAGCGCCTTTTAGAGAAGCTTTCTTT
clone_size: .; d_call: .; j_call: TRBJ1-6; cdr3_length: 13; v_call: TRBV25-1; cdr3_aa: CASSEYSGGPLHF; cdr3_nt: TGTGCCAGCAGTGAATATAGCGGCGGCCCCCTCCACTTT
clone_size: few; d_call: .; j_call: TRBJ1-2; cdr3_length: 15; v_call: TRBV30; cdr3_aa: CAWTPETGHNYGYTF; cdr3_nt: TGTGCCTGGACCCCTGAGACAGGACATAACTATGGCTACACCTTC
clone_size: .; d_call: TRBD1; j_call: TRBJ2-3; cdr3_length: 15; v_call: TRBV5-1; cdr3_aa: CASSPDRASTDTQYF; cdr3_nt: TGCGCCAGCAGCCCAGACAGGGCTAGCACAGATACGCAGTATTTT
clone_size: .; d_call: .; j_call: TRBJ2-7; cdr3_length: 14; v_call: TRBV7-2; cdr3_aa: CASSLAMATYEQYF; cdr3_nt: TGTGCCAGCAGCTTAGCGATGGCCACCTACGAGCAGTACTTC
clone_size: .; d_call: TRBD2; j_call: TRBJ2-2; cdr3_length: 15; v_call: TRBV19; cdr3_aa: CASTVAGGTRGELFF; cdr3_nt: TGTGCCAGTACGGTAGCGGGGGGCACCCGCGGGGAGCTGTTTTTT
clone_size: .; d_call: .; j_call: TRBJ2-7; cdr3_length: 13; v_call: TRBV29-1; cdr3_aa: CSVSTRVNYEQYF; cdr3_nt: TGCAGCGTCTCCACGCGGGTGAACTACGAGCAGTACTTC
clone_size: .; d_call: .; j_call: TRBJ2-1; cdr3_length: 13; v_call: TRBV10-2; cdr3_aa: CASSPYRQSEQFF; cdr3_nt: TGCGCCAGCAGCCCATATCGACAGAGCGAGCAGTTCTTC
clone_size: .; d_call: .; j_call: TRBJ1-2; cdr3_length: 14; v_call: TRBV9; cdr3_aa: CASSVELSGYGYTF; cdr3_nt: TGTGCCAGCAGCGTAGAGTTGTCGGGGTATGGCTACACCTTC
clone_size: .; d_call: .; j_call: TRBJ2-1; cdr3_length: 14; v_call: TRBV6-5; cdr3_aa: CASSVQGSYNEQFF; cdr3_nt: TGTGCCAGCAGCGTACAGGGCTCCTACAATGAGCAGTTCTTC
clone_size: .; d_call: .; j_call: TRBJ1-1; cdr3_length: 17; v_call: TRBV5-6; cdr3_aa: CASSLEGRGNKNTEAFF; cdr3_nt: TGTGCCAGCAGCTTGGAGGGGAGGGGGAATAAGAACACTGAAGCTTTCTTT
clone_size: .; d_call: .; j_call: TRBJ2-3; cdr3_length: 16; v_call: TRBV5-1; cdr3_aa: CASSLVGSASTDTQYF; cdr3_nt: TGCGCCAGCAGCTTGGTCGGTAGCGCCAGCACAGATACGCAGTATTTT